This T cell receptor (beta chain) was sequenced during a study of CD8+ T cells in alopecia areata. Findings of the study overall: Sequences from scalp samples also cover resident alphabeta T cells of normal skin.

After isolation, RNA underwent reverse transcription to generate cDNA as the sequencing template. Libraries were prepared by immunoSEQ multiplex PCR; TCRdb keeps only in-frame clonotypes and omits some of them. This repertoire shows approximately 150,000 clones, over 80% found once; its top ten account for less than 15%. As regards this clone: Antigen specificity is unknown.

The CDR3 contains 13 residues. Germline CDR1 SGHTS, CDR2 YDEGEE. Trimming took 4 bases from V and 0 from J, leaving 8 bases between them. The J gene is TRBJ2-7, the V gene TRBV5-8; maybe TRBD1 (6 bases). The starting material was CD8+ T cells sorted from blood, obtained at week 0. This receptor was identified in a human donor with alopecia areata. The CDR3 here is CASSKGVSYEQYF. The CDR3 DNA reads as TGTGCCAGCAGCAAGGGGGTCTCCTACGAGCAGTACTTC.